The T cell receptor beta chain described here comes from a study of blood T cell repertoires in COVID-19. Sequenced by immunoSEQ multiplex PCR; TCRdb stores in-frame clones only, minus some. The sample shows 250,000 to 350,000 clones, about four fifths of them seen only once. Deletions cut 5 bases from V and 6 bases from J, with 14 bases between. Germline CDR1 reads SEHNR; CDR2 reads FQNEAQ (reference sequence). The CDR3 is made up of 14 amino acids. The rearrangement uses TRBV7-9 and TRBJ1-5, with D possibly being TRBD1 (6 bases). The specimen sequenced was peripheral blood. The sequence was obtained from a person aged 70 to 79 with COVID-19, enrolled during active disease. The CDR3 coding sequence is TGTGCCAGCAGCCACGCGGGGGCGGTTCAGCCCCAGCATTTT. The encoded protein is CASSHAGAVQPQHF.